The 18 T cell receptor beta chains below all came from one sample that was sequenced in a study of blood T cell repertoires in COVID-19. Libraries were prepared by immunoSEQ multiplex PCR; TCRdb keeps only in-frame clonotypes and omits some of them. The sample carries approximately 120,000 clones, around 81% recorded once. Specimen: peripheral blood. The receptors were gathered from a woman in her forties or fifties with acute or convalescent COVID-19.

This clone was seen a handful of times. The CDR3 reads CSAGTSGHNEQFF. The DNA for the CDR3 is TGCAGCGCCGGGACTAGCGGACACAATGAGCAGTTCTTC. The chain uses TRBV29-1 and TRBJ2-1, with TRBD2 identical over 11 bases. This CDR3 spans 13 amino acids. CDR1 and CDR2 from the germline V gene are SQVTM and ANQGSEA. Losses at the gene ends were 7 bases for V and 5 bases for J; bases not matched to a gene: 4.

This chain joins TRBV7-3 and TRBJ2-6, with no clear D. Trimming left V 3 bases short and J 0 bases short, with 3 bases between. The CDR3 loop spans 14 amino acids. The germline CDR1 and CDR2 sequences are SGHTA and FQGTGA. The CDR3 DNA reads TGTGCCAGCAGCTTTAGCTCTGGGGCCAACGTCCTGACTTTC. This codes for CASSFSSGANVLTF.

This clone turned up a few times. V usage is TRBV19 and J usage is TRBJ2-2; no firm D call. This CDR3 contains 14 residues. Trimming took 6 bases from V and 3 from J, leaving 11 bases between them. Germline V CDR1 and CDR2: LNHDA, SQIVND (reference sequence). This CDR3 is CASSMARDTGELFF. The CDR3 DNA is TGTGCCAGTAGCATGGCTAGAGACACCGGGGAGCTGTTTTTT.

The V call is TRBV5-4, the J call TRBJ2-7; 7 bases fit TRBD2. The germline CDR1 and CDR2 sequences are SGHNT and YYREEE (reference sequence). After removal of 3 bases from V and 2 bases from J, the junction contained 11 bases not matched to a gene. The CDR3 contains 16 residues. The CDR3 region is CASSSGTKISPYEQYF. The DNA of the CDR3 is TGTGCCAGCAGCTCCGGGACTAAGATCTCGCCCTACGAGCAGTACTTC.

The chain uses TRBV6-5 and TRBJ2-1; possibly TRBD1 for D (5 bases). Trimming took off 6 bases at V and 5 bases at J, with 17 bases between the two ends. This CDR3 is 15 amino acids long. Germline-derived CDR1 and CDR2 are MNHEY and SVGAGI. This CDR3 is CASRNQGRSNNEQFF. The CDR3, as DNA: TGTGCCAGCAGAAATCAGGGCCGATCCAACAATGAGCAGTTCTTC.

V is TRBV19 and J is TRBJ2-1, with D unresolved. Trimming removed 6 bases from V and 2 bases from J, with 8 bases in between. The CDR3 extends over 13 amino acids. Germline assignment: CDR1 LNHDA and CDR2 SQIVND (reference sequence). Here the CDR3 reads CASSRATYNEQFF. DNA for the CDR3: TGTGCCAGTAGCCGCGCTACCTACAATGAGCAGTTCTTC.

The chain couples TRBV7-9 to TRBJ1-1; D uncertain. The CDR3 length is 13 residues. V dropped 0 bases and J dropped 8 bases, with 10 bases sitting between them. Germline V CDR1 and CDR2: SEHNR, FQNEAQ (reference sequence). The CDR3 nucleotides read TGTGCCAGCAGCTTAGCCCGTTCTGCGGAAGCTTTCTTT. Residues: CASSLARSAEAFF.

The chain couples TRBV28 to TRBJ1-5; the D is unclear. Per germline, CDR1 MDHEN and CDR2 SYDVKM. The CDR3 covers 16 residues. Trimming left V 6 bases short and J 2 bases short, with 17 bases between. This CDR3 reads CASSNFAGWGNQPQHF. In DNA form, the CDR3 reads TGTGCCAGCAGCAATTTTGCGGGTTGGGGCAATCAGCCCCAGCATTTT.

This sequence joins TRBV11-2 and TRBJ2-3; a possible D gene is TRBD1 (6 bases). V was cut by 7 bases and J by 1 base, with 24 bases left in between. Germline V gives CDR1 SGHAT, CDR2 FQNNGV. The CDR3 is 18 amino acids. DNA for the CDR3: TGTGCCAGCACCTCATCTCGACAGGCCCGCCCCCGCACAGATACGCAGTATTTT. Its protein product is CASTSSRQARPRTDTQYF.

J is TRBJ2-7 and V is TRBV5-1; 12 nucleotides align to TRBD1. After removal of 4 bases from V and 5 bases from J, the junction contained 4 bases not matched to a gene. CDR3 length equals 14 residues. Germline V CDR1 and CDR2: SGHRS, YFSETQ. The CDR3 coding sequence is TGCGCCAGCAGCGAAGGGACAGGGGGCAACGAGCAGTACTTC. Residues: CASSEGTGGNEQYF.

V is TRBV4-2 and J is TRBJ2-3; 12 nucleotides agree with TRBD2. This CDR3 is built from 16 residues. The trim removed 1 base at V and 3 bases at J, leaving 2 bases unmatched. CDR1 is LGHNA and CDR2 is YNFKEQ in the germline V gene. The CDR3 DNA reads TGTGCCAGCAGCCAAGGGACTAGCGGGACAACAGATACGCAGTATTTT. This sequence encodes CASSQGTSGTTDTQYF.

The V gene is TRBV2, the J gene TRBJ2-2; D may be TRBD1 (6 bases). This CDR3 is built from 14 residues. V was clipped by 10 bases and J by 6 bases, with 18 bases between them. Germline CDR1 and CDR2: SNHLY and FYNNEI. This CDR3 is CATGTPGLSGELFF. Written as DNA, the CDR3 is TGTGCCACGGGGACACCGGGTCTCTCCGGGGAGCTGTTTTTT.

This clone appeared a few times. The CDR3 reads CASRTQGISSPLHF. The CDR3 DNA reads TGTGCCAGTAGGACACAGGGAATTAGTTCACCCCTCCACTTT. The chain links TRBV19 to TRBJ1-6; tentatively, D is TRBD1 (6 bases). The CDR3 runs 14 residues. From germline, CDR1 is LNHDA and CDR2 SQIVND (reference sequence). Trimming shortened V by 6 bases and J by 9 bases, and 15 bases separated the two germline ends.

This clone has just a few counts. The chain is built from TRBV7-2 and TRBJ2-3; 9 bases line up with TRBD2. V was clipped by 1 base and J by 2 bases; unmatched bases: 10. The CDR3 consists of 18 residues. In germline, CDR1 is SGHTA, CDR2 FQGNSA. The CDR3 is CASSLVSYAGGITDTQYF. As DNA, the CDR3 is TGTGCCAGCAGCTTAGTTTCATATGCGGGAGGGATCACAGATACGCAGTATTTT.

V usage is TRBV4-2 and J usage is TRBJ2-7; 9 bases align to TRBD2. CDR1 LGHNA and CDR2 YNFKEQ come from the germline V gene. CDR3 length: 17 amino acids. With V trimmed by 3 bases and J by 2 bases, 11 bases remained unmatched. The CDR3 region is CASSQGGGGGVTYEQYF. For the CDR3, the DNA is TGTGCCAGCAGCCAGGGAGGCGGCGGGGGGGTAACCTACGAGCAGTACTTC.

J is TRBJ2-7 and V is TRBV18, with a tentative D call TRBD1 (5 bases). Per the germline V gene, CDR1 is KGHSH and CDR2 is LQKENI. The ends were cut back, 2 bases at V and 2 bases at J, with 10 bases in the middle. This CDR3 comprises 14 residues. CDR3 protein: CASSPSQGPYEQYF. The DNA for the CDR3 is TGTGCCAGCTCACCAAGTCAGGGTCCCTACGAGCAGTACTTC. The variable domain in full, with the rest retrieved from reference TRBV18 and TRBJ2-7, is NAGVMQNPRHLVRRRGQEARLRCSPMKGHSHVYWYRQLPEEGLKFMVYLQKENIIDESGMPKERFSAEFPKEGPSILRIQQVVRGDSAAYFCASSPSQGPYEQYFGPGTRLTVT.

The chain couples TRBV9 to TRBJ1-5; D gene uncertain. V lost 4 bases and J 2 bases, leaving 13 bases between the germline ends. Germline V lookup: CDR1 SGDLS, CDR2 YYNGEE. The CDR3 is made up of 15 amino acids. CDR3 DNA sequence: TGTGCCAGCAGCCGGGGTCCCGGCGGCAATCAGCCCCAGCATTTT. Translation gives CASSRGPGGNQPQHF.

Turning to this clone: This specimen includes other DNA sequences encoding the same CDR3. The J gene is TRBJ1-5, the V gene TRBV18; maybe TRBD1 (5 bases). Looked up from germline, CDR1 is KGHSH and CDR2 is LQKENI. With 0 bases removed from V and 2 bases from J, the gap between germline ends came to 8 bases. The CDR3 has 15 residues. This CDR3 reads CASSPPGGGNQPQHF. As DNA, the CDR3 is TGTGCCAGCTCACCACCGGGGGGGGGCAATCAGCCCCAGCATTTT.